The 15 T cell receptor beta chains listed next were all sequenced from one sample in a study of CD8 T cells in ankylosing spondylitis. TCRdb analysed the 5' RACE reads with MiXCR anew, one entry per CDR3 protein. The sample carries 150,000 to 200,000 distinct CDR3 sequences, 10% to 15% recorded once. Specimen: blood, either unsorted or a sorted T cell fraction (not recorded which). The receptors come from a female donor with ankylosing spondylitis or in good health (not recorded which).

The genes are TRBV19 and TRBJ1-1; the D gene is possibly TRBD1 (6 bases). Trimming left V 8 bases short and J 1 base short, with 17 bases between. The CDR3 runs 15 residues. Per the germline V gene, CDR1 is LNHDA and CDR2 is SQIVND (reference sequence). The CDR3 nucleotides are TGTGCCAGTGGGGGCTTCGGGACATCGAACACTGAAGCTTTCTTT. Amino acid sequence: CASGGFGTSNTEAFF.

This clonotype was seen ten or more times. V gene TRBV20-1 combines with J gene TRBJ1-5, with D possibly matching TRBD1 (5 bases). The germline V gene encodes CDR1 DFQATT and CDR2 SNEGSKA (reference sequence). Trimming removed 4 bases at V and 7 bases at J, with 17 bases between. CDR3 length equals 14 residues. CDR3 in DNA: TGCAGTGCTACCGGGGGGGAGGAGAGGCAGCCCCAGCATTTT. Its translation: CSATGGEERQPQHF.

This clonotype was counted ten times or more. CDR3 nucleotide sequence: TGTGCCAGCAGTCCCGGGATGCGAAATACGCAGTATTTT. Protein product: CASSPGMRNTQYF. The chain joins TRBV12-3 or TRBV12-4 to TRBJ2-3, with D perhaps TRBD2 (5 bases). CDR3 size: 13 residues. Trimming removed 5 bases from V and 7 bases from J, with 13 bases in between.

This clonotype appeared many times. The chain carries TRBV29-1 and TRBJ2-1, with a tentative D call TRBD2 (7 bases). Germline V gives CDR1 SQVTM, CDR2 ANQGSEA. Trimming removed 7 bases from V and 4 bases from J, with 14 bases in between. The CDR3 has 13 residues. Here the CDR3 reads CSARGASYNEQFF. Written as DNA, the CDR3 is TGCAGCGCCCGGGGGGCGTCGTACAATGAGCAGTTCTTC.

The chain uses TRBV7-2 and TRBJ2-7; 8 bases map to TRBD2. CDR1 is SGHTA and CDR2 is FQGNSA in the germline V gene. With 1 base clipped from V and 7 bases from J, the junction kept 6 bases outside the gene matches. The CDR3 runs to 14 residues. The DNA for the CDR3 is TGTGCCAGCAGCTTAGACGGGACTAGTTTGGAGCAGTACTTC. This sequence encodes CASSLDGTSLEQYF.

This clonotype was picked up many times. V and J are TRBV7-2 and TRBJ2-7, with TRBD1 as a possible D gene (6 bases). The V and J ends lost 5 bases and 3 bases respectively, with 17 bases between them. CDR3 length: 15 amino acids. The germline gives CDR1 SGHTA, CDR2 FQGNSA. DNA for the CDR3: TGTGCCAGCAGCGGTAATCGGGACACTTACTACGAGCAGTACTTC. It translates to CASSGNRDTYYEQYF.

The table lists this clonotype with many counts. This chain joins TRBV6-4 and TRBJ2-2, with a tentative D call TRBD2 (6 bases). This CDR3 spans 16 amino acids. Germline V gene sequence: CDR1 MRHNA, CDR2 SNTAGT. Trimming cost V 4 bases and J 3 bases, with 15 bases left between them. CDR3 loop: CASSGTGGSDTGELFF. In nucleotides, the CDR3 is TGTGCCAGCAGTGGCACAGGAGGGAGCGACACCGGGGAGCTGTTTTTT.

This clonotype was recorded at least ten times. The rearrangement joins TRBV29-1 to TRBJ1-1; 7 nucleotides line up with TRBD1. Germline CDR1 and CDR2: SQVTM and ANQGSEA. V was clipped by 6 bases and J by 7 bases; unmatched bases: 17. CDR3 size: 15 residues. The chain's CDR3 is CSVASHLTGRIEAFF. The DNA for the CDR3 is TGCAGCGTGGCCTCCCACTTGACAGGGAGGATTGAAGCTTTCTTT.

This clonotype was seen more than once but under ten times. This sequence joins TRBV12-3 or TRBV12-4 and TRBJ1-2; 8 positions match TRBD1. J lost 4 bases, V lost 2 bases, and 18 bases had no gene match. CDR3 size: 19 residues. CDR3 DNA: TGTGCCAGCAGTTTATACATCTCGGACAGGGCGCCCTTCCTCTATGGCTACACCTTC. It yields the protein CASSLYISDRAPFLYGYTF.

This clonotype was counted ten times or more. This rearrangement joins TRBV5-1 to TRBJ2-1; D not certain. The CDR3 is made up of 11 amino acids. Trimming pared 0 bases from V and 11 bases from J, leaving 6 bases between. CDR1 is SGHRS, CDR2 YFSETQ, per germline. CDR3 DNA sequence: TGCGCCAGCAGCTTGGGACGGAAGCAGTTCTTC. Translating gives CASSLGRKQFF.

This clonotype was seen more than once but under ten times. In DNA, the CDR3 is TGTGCCAGCAGTTATATGGGACTTACGAACACTGAAGCTTTCTTT. This sequence encodes CASSYMGLTNTEAFF. This chain links TRBV6-2 or TRBV6-3 with TRBJ1-1; D possibly corresponds to TRBD1 (5 bases). Looked up from germline, CDR1 is MNHEY and CDR2 is SVGEGT. This CDR3 has 15 amino acids. V lost 3 bases and J lost 1, with 12 bases in between.

The chain couples TRBV5-1 to TRBJ2-1; 9 positions agree with TRBD2. With 0 bases clipped from V and 7 bases from J, the junction kept 11 bases outside the gene matches. Germline V gives CDR1 SGHRS, CDR2 YFSETQ. There are 17 residues in the CDR3. CDR3 region: CASSLAQVLAGVNEQFF. Here the CDR3 DNA reads TGCGCCAGCAGCTTGGCCCAGGTGTTAGCGGGAGTGAATGAGCAGTTCTTC.

This clonotype was seen repeatedly, ten times or more. CDR3 residues: CASSAGLGDGQFF. CDR3 nucleotides: TGTGCCAGCAGCGCGGGACTGGGGGACGGGCAGTTCTTC. The chain joins TRBV12-3 or TRBV12-4 to TRBJ2-1, with D possibly matching TRBD2 (6 bases). This CDR3 has 13 residues. The V gene lost 6 bases and the J gene lost 12 bases, with 18 bases spanning the gap.

This clonotype has ten or more counts. The V call is TRBV12-3 or TRBV12-4, the J call TRBJ2-2; no reliable D call. This CDR3 has 13 amino acids. Trimming removed 6 bases at V and 6 bases at J, with 11 bases between. The CDR3 loop is CASSPSGSGELFF. The CDR3 bases are TGTGCCAGCAGCCCTTCAGGTTCCGGGGAGCTGTTTTTT.

There are many counts of this clonotype. This chain connects TRBV28 to TRBJ1-6, with D maybe TRBD1 (5 bases). CDR1 MDHEN and CDR2 SYDVKM come from the germline V gene. The CDR3 runs to 15 residues. V was trimmed by 6 bases and J by 4 bases, leaving 13 bases between them. This CDR3 is CASRGRAPYNSPLHF. As DNA, the CDR3 is TGTGCCAGCAGGGGCAGGGCGCCTTATAATTCACCCCTCCACTTT.